This T cell receptor (beta chain) was profiled in a study of T cells in localized non-small cell lung cancer. Overall study results and limits: Peak T cell clonality was found in uninvolved adjacent lung, exceeding tumor. Elevated circulating T cell density in blood was associated with longer overall survival. Sequencing covered just one tumor region, so heterogeneity cannot be ruled out. Median detection of top 100 tumor clones in adjacent lung was 57 clones.

Data came from immunoSEQ multiplex PCR; TCRdb stores just in-frame clones and leaves some out. The sample holds about 46,000 clones; 81% are singletons and the top ten take approximately 17%. Looked up from germline, CDR1 is SNHLY and CDR2 is FYNNEI. The CDR3 extends over 16 amino acids. Between the trimmed V and J ends, which lost 4 bases and 4 bases, there was a span of 16 bases. As regards this clone: Its antigen is currently unknown.

This TCR was sampled from a man aged 35 to 69 with stage III lung adenocarcinoma. This specimen was peripheral blood mononuclear cells, taken before any cancer treatment. The chain combines TRBV2 with TRBJ2-2; D assignment may be TRBD1 or TRBD2 (5 bases each). The CDR3 region has the DNA TGTGCCAGCAGTGGTGCCGGGACGGCGGGCACCGGGGAGCTGTTTTTT. Protein: CASSGAGTAGTGELFF.